This entry features one T cell receptor (beta chain) sequence. Its antigen is still unknown. CDR3 length: 14 residues. Germline assignment: CDR1 SQVTM and CDR2 ANQGSEA. V lost 4 bases to trimming and J lost 1 base, with 13 bases between them. This sample was included in a study of PD-1 blockade in mismatch repair-deficient tumors. At the level of the study: Patients had approximately 13 mismatch repair-deficient cancer types and were previously treated and progressing.

General study findings and limits: After pembrolizumab, tumor-resident clones rose rapidly, then generally contracted before radiologic responses.

TCRdb's table, derived via immunoSEQ multiplex PCR, lists solely in-frame clones and lacks some. The sample holds roughly 50,000 clones; around 85% are singletons and the top ten take 6.5% to 9%. TCR sequencing covered a few patients who responded to pembrolizumab. The chain couples TRBV29-1 to TRBJ2-5; D unresolved. The material was peripheral blood, obtained about 4.5 months after starting pembrolizumab. The receptor was derived from an adult with mismatch repair-deficient cancer. The CDR3: CSVALGSTQETQYF. CDR3 bases: TGCAGCGTTGCATTGGGCAGTACCCAAGAGACCCAGTACTTC.